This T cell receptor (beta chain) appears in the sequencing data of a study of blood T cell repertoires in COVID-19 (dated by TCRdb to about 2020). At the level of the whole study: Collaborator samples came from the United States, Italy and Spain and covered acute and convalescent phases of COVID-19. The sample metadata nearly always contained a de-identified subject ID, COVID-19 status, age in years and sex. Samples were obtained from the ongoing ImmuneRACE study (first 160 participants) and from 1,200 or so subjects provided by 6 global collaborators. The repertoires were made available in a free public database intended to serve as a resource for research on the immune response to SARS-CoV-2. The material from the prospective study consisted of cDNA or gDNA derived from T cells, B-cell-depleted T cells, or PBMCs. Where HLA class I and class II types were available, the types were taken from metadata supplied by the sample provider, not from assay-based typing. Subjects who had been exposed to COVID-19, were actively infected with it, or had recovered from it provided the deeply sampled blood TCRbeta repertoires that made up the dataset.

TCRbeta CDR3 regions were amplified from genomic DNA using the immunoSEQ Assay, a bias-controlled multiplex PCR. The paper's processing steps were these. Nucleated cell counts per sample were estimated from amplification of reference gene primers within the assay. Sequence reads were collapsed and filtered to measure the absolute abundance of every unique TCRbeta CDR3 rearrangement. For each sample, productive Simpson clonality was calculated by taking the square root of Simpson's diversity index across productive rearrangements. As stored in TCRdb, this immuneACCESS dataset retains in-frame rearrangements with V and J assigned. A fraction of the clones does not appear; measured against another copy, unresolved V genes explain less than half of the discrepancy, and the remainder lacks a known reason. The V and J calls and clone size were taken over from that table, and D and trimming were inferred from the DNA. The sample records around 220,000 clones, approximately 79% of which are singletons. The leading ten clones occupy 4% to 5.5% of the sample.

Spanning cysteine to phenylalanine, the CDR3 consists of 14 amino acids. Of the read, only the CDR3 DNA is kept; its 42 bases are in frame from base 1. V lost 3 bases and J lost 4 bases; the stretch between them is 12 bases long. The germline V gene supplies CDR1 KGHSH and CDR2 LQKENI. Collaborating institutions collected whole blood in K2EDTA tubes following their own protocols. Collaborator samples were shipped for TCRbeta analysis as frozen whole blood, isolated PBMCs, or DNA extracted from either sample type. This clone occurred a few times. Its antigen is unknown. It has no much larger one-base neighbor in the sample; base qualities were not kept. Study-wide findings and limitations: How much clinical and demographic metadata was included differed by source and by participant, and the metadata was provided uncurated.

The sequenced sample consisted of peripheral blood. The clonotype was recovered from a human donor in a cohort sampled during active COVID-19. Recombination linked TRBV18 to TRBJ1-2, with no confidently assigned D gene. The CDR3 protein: CASSPITVPYGYTF. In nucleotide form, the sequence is TGTGCCAGCTCACCCATAACAGTTCCCTATGGCTACACCTTC.